This is a list of T cell receptor beta chains from one sample in a study of spatial heterogeneity in lung cancer. Via MiXCR, TCRdb re-called the 5' RACE reads, giving one row per CDR3 protein. The sample holds 3,500 or so distinct CDR3 sequences, approximately 2.7% seen once. This material consisted of normal lung tissue next to the tumor, taken at surgery. Receptors originate from a female donor with early-stage non-small cell lung cancer. Each CDR3 is given without its conserved first and last residue.

J,V,length,CDR3
TRBJ1-5,TRBV29-1,10,SARQGDQPQH
TRBJ2-7,TRBV11-2,12,ASSLSLGEYEQY
TRBJ2-2,TRBV20-1,9,SASPTGELF
TRBJ1-6,TRBV20-1,12,SARDTRDTSPLH
TRBJ2-1,TRBV9,13,ASSVEGEKDNEQF
TRBJ2-5,TRBV28,12,ASSFPGGLGTQY
TRBJ2-3,TRBV27,12,ASRDRAFTDTQY
TRBJ2-5,TRBV6-5,12,ASSYAGGGETQY
TRBJ2-7,TRBV21-1,16,ASSKFPLPGQENYEQY
TRBJ2-2,TRBV4-3,15,ASSQEMTGAFGGELF
TRBJ2-5,TRBV10-1,11,ASSMGSGKTQY
TRBJ1-2,TRBV29-1,11,SALPLGGDGYT
TRBJ1-2,TRBV4-3,13,ASSQVGTGIYGYT
TRBJ2-7,TRBV7-8,14,ASSPGHLESSYEQY
TRBJ2-5,TRBV9,8,ASSVWTQY
TRBJ2-1,TRBV11-2,11,ASSLDLQVEQF
TRBJ2-3,TRBV5-4,14,ASSSPSRGMADTQY
TRBJ2-5,TRBV7-2,12,ASSVLFSQETQY
TRBJ1-2,TRBV6-5,10,ASSNSYGGYT
TRBJ1-4,TRBV7-9,14,ASSFHRGQVNEKLF
TRBJ1-4,TRBV29-1,11,SVVAQGAGKLF
TRBJ1-5,TRBV2,13,ASRKRRKGDQTQH
TRBJ2-5,TRBV29-1,13,SVEGTSGYQETQY
TRBJ2-7,TRBV6-2/TRBV6-3,14,ASSYASTTSVNEQY
TRBJ2-1,TRBV9,13,ASSREPLGYNEQF
TRBJ1-2,TRBV12-3/TRBV12-4,11,ASSPPARLGYT
TRBJ2-1,TRBV6-6,12,AAMEGISYNEQF
TRBJ1-1,TRBV12-3/TRBV12-4,8,ASLKTMAF
TRBJ2-2,TRBV12-3/TRBV12-4,13,ASSLGQGYTGELF
TRBJ2-5,TRBV20-1,13,SAILPDQPGETQY
TRBJ1-3,TRBV11-2,14,ASSLDRAFSGNTIY
TRBJ1-6,TRBV5-1,13,ASSLGQGKNSPLH
TRBJ2-7,TRBV29-1,8,SVDSGRLF
TRBJ2-5,TRBV6-2/TRBV6-3,13,ASSSRGSGRGTQY
TRBJ2-2,TRBV29-1,11,SVSPKSAGELF
TRBJ1-6,TRBV12-3/TRBV12-4,12,ASSTGQKDSPLH
TRBJ1-2,TRBV12-3/TRBV12-4,11,ASSEGADYGYT
TRBJ2-1,TRBV29-1,8,SVVLAVQF
TRBJ2-2,TRBV9,14,ASSVSGGAIAGELF
TRBJ2-6,TRBV27,12,ASSPLSGANVLT
TRBJ1-5,TRBV7-9,10,ASSLDGQPQH
TRBJ1-2,TRBV4-3,18,ASSRKGQGLTGFPLWSYT
TRBJ1-5,TRBV7-2,12,ASSPSTGGGPQH
TRBJ1-6,TRBV6-5,16,ASSSFKPGYPSASPLH